This T cell receptor beta chain was sequenced in a study of vaccination and CD4 T cells after COVID-19. Study in general: The cells were exposed to overlapping spike peptides originating from SARS-CoV-2, HCoV-NL63, HCoV-OC43 and HCoV-229E for stimulation. Study-wide results and limits: The median SARS-CoV-2-reactive clonotype number increased from roughly 21 to 40, without statistical significance.

Germline assignment: CDR1 MNHNS and CDR2 SASEGT. V shed 7 bases and J shed 5 bases, with 18 bases lying between them. There are 14 residues in the CDR3. Cultured CD4+ T cells had their DNA profiled by the Oncomine TCR Beta short-read assay. The authors extracted genomic DNA from cultured CD4+ T cells. TCRdb reprocessed the PCR reads with MiXCR, giving one entry per CDR3 protein. The sample lists about 25,000 distinct CDR3 sequences; approximately 39% were seen once. The treatment is: approximately nine-day PBMC culture with coronavirus spike peptide pools or control peptides (ViraFEST assay). ViraFEST expanded antigen-specific T cells with peptide pools, then sequenced TCRs. This clonotype showed up just a few times. No antigen is known for it.

The sequenced sample consisted of CD4+ T cells from blood, cultured in vitro. The sequence was collected from a human donor who had recovered from COVID-19. J is TRBJ2-7 and V is TRBV6-1, with D tentatively TRBD1 or TRBD2 (5 bases each). CDR3 amino acids: CASTNPGRSDEQYF. The DNA for the CDR3 is TGTGCCAGCACCAACCCGGGGCGCAGCGACGAGCAGTACTTC.